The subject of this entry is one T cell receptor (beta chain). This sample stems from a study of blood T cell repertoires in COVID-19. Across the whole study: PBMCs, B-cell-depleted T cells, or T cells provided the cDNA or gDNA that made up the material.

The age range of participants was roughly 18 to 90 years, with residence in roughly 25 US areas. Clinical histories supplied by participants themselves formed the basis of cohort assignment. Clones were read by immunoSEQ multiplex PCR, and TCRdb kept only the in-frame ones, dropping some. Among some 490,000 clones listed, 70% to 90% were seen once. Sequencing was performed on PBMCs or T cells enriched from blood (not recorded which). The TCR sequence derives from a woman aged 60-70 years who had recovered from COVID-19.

CDR3 sequence (DNA): TGTGCTAGTGGTTTTGGGCCTCAAGAGACCCAGTACTTC. Protein sequence: CASGFGPQETQYF. The V and J genes are TRBV12-5 and TRBJ2-5; D unresolved. Trimming took off 3 bases at V and 2 bases at J, with 7 bases between the two ends. This CDR3 spans 13 amino acids. The germline CDR1 and CDR2 sequences are LGHNT and FRNRAP.